This passage covers 27 T cell receptor beta chains from one sample sequenced in a study of OX40 agonist ivuxolimab in advanced cancers. Sequenced by immunoSEQ multiplex PCR; TCRdb stores in-frame clones only, minus some. The table shows tens of thousands of clones, with roughly 92% occurring only once. The sequences come from CD4+ or CD8+ T cells sorted from blood, collected in a trial of the OX40 agonist ivuxolimab. These receptor sequences come from an adult with an advanced solid tumor such as melanoma, head and neck, liver or kidney cancer.

This rearrangement joins TRBV28 to TRBJ2-2; D not certain. The CDR3 sequence is 16 residues long. The V end lost 1 base, the J end lost 0 bases, and 9 bases lay between the germline ends. Germline CDR1 is MDHEN and CDR2 is SYDVKM. The CDR3 DNA reads TGTGCCAGCAGTTTATTTTGGGGATCGAACACCGGGGAGCTGTTTTTT. Protein sequence: CASSLFWGSNTGELFF.

The CDR3 spells CASSQALAWGEQYF. The CDR3 nucleotides are TGTGCCAGCAGCCAAGCCCTCGCCTGGGGGGAGCAGTACTTC. The gene calls are TRBV14 and TRBJ2-7; TRBD1 or TRBD2 may be the D gene (5 bases each). The CDR3 runs 14 residues. Germline V lookup: CDR1 SGHDN, CDR2 FVKESK. V was shortened by 1 base and J by 7 bases, with 14 bases between the two germline ends.

CDR3 nucleotide sequence: TGTGCCAGCAGCTCGACGGGGCTAGCGATCTTCACAGATACGCAGTATTTT. This sequence encodes CASSSTGLAIFTDTQYF. The chain uses TRBV11-3 and TRBJ2-3; D perhaps matches TRBD2 (6 bases). The CDR3 totals 17 residues. Germline V gene data show CDR1 as SGHNT and CDR2 as YENEEA. V was shortened by 4 bases and J by 2 bases, with 19 bases between the two germline ends.

This clone was detected once. The chain is built from TRBV7-3 and TRBJ2-2, with 8 bases lining up with TRBD2. This CDR3 comprises 18 residues. Germline V CDR1 and CDR2: SGHTA, FQGTGA. With V trimmed by 6 bases and J by 0 bases, 12 bases remained unmatched. The chain's CDR3 is CASSPGLAGPTNTGELFF. CDR3 coding DNA: TGTGCCAGCAGTCCTGGGCTAGCGGGCCCTACGAACACCGGGGAGCTGTTTTTT.

The chain carries TRBV27 and TRBJ2-5; D gene unclear. V was cut by 8 bases and J by 2 bases, with 12 bases left in between. Germline V lookup: CDR1 MNHEY, CDR2 SMNVEV (reference sequence). CDR3 length equals 13 residues. In nucleotides, the CDR3 is TGTGCCAGCGGAAGCCTTGATCAAGAGACCCAGTACTTC. It yields the protein CASGSLDQETQYF.

The rearrangement links TRBV14 to TRBJ2-3, with 9 bases lining up with TRBD2. V shed 7 bases and J 6 bases; nucleotides not matched to a gene: 14. CDR1 and CDR2 (germline): SGHDN, FVKESK. The CDR3 is 16 amino acids. CDR3 nucleotide sequence: TGTGCCAGCAACCCGATGGCGGGAGGGCCAGCTGATACGCAGTATTTT. Residues: CASNPMAGGPADTQYF.

The chain joins TRBV11-2 to TRBJ2-2; 14 nucleotides align to TRBD2. The J segment lost 1 base and the V segment lost 2 bases, leaving 3 bases of the junction unmatched. Looked up from germline, CDR1 is SGHAT and CDR2 is FQNNGV. The CDR3 has 18 amino acids. CDR3 protein: CASSLRTSGRLNTGELFF. The CDR3 DNA follows: TGTGCCAGCAGCTTACGGACTAGCGGGAGGTTGAACACCGGGGAGCTGTTTTTT.

The chain combines TRBV27 with TRBJ2-5; unclear D gene. Trimming cost V 5 bases and J 2 bases, with 12 bases left between them. Germline CDR1 and CDR2: MNHEY and SMNVEV (reference sequence). CDR3 length: 14 residues. The CDR3, as DNA: TGTGCCAGCAGTCTAGGGTCAGATCAAGAGACCCAGTACTTC. Translating it yields CASSLGSDQETQYF.

This chain uses TRBV13 with TRBJ1-1; D is unresolved. With 6 bases removed from V and 0 bases from J, the gap between germline ends came to 8 bases. Germline V lookup: CDR1 PRHDT, CDR2 FYEKMQ (reference sequence). The CDR3 has 13 amino acids. The CDR3 DNA reads TGTGCCAGCAGTAAAGGGCTGAACACTGAAGCTTTCTTT. Translated, it gives CASSKGLNTEAFF.

The chain links TRBV27 to TRBJ2-7; D may be TRBD1 (6 bases). This CDR3 region has 14 residues. V lost 3 bases and J lost 5, with 14 bases in between. Per the germline V gene, CDR1 is MNHEY and CDR2 is SMNVEV (reference sequence). The CDR3 here is CASSFSSGADEQYF. In nucleotides, the CDR3 is TGTGCCAGCAGTTTCTCATCAGGGGCCGACGAGCAGTACTTC.

The gene calls are TRBV2 and TRBJ2-3, with a weak D call TRBD2 (5 bases). V was trimmed by 5 bases and J by 2 bases, leaving 11 bases between them. The CDR3 is 14 residues long. The germline gives CDR1 SNHLY, CDR2 FYNNEI. CDR3 coding DNA: TGTGCCAGCAGTTATCTAGCTCACACAGATACGCAGTATTTT. This codes for CASSYLAHTDTQYF.

The genes are TRBV5-8 and TRBJ2-3, with D unclear. CDR1 is SGHTS, CDR2 YDEGEE, per germline. V was pared by 1 base and J by 2 bases, with 11 bases between. The CDR3 consists of 15 residues. The CDR3 coding sequence is TGTGCCAGCAGCTTGAAACAGCTCTTCACAGATACGCAGTATTTT. Its protein product is CASSLKQLFTDTQYF.

The V gene is TRBV10-3, the J gene TRBJ2-7, with 7 bases that match TRBD1. Germline trimming cut 6 bases from V and 3 bases from J; bases unmatched to any gene: 8. Germline V gene sequence: CDR1 ENHRY, CDR2 SYGVKD. This CDR3 contains 14 residues. The CDR3 loop reads CAISRGQSLYEQYF. CDR3 in DNA: TGTGCCATCAGCCGGGGACAGAGTCTCTACGAGCAGTACTTC.

This clone was recorded only once. The V gene is TRBV4-1, the J gene TRBJ2-3; 10 bases match TRBD1. The V and J ends lost 4 bases and 5 bases, in that order; junction bases with no gene match: 15. CDR1 is MGHRA and CDR2 is YSYEKL in the germline V gene. The CDR3 covers 18 residues. The chain's CDR3 is CASSPSGAGTGDVDTQYF. The CDR3, as DNA: TGCGCCAGCAGCCCCTCCGGGGCCGGGACAGGGGACGTAGATACGCAGTATTTT.

The genes are TRBV27 and TRBJ2-2, with D tentatively TRBD2 (5 bases). Germline V gene lookup returns CDR1 MNHEY and CDR2 SMNVEV (reference sequence). Trimming shortened V by 0 bases and J by 7 bases, and 6 bases separated the two germline ends. The CDR3 is made up of 13 amino acids. CDR3 sequence reads: CASSLSRVGELFF. In nucleotides, the CDR3 is TGTGCCAGCAGTTTATCGAGGGTCGGGGAGCTGTTTTTT.

This clone was seen just once. The chain combines TRBV7-9 with TRBJ2-7, with 7 positions matching TRBD1. V gave up 5 bases and J gave up 7 bases; unmatched junction bases: 11. Germline V CDR1 and CDR2: SEHNR, FQNEAQ (reference sequence). The CDR3 totals 14 residues. The CDR3 region has the DNA TGTGCCAGCAGCAAAATACCGGGACAGTGGGAGCAGTACTTC. This encodes CASSKIPGQWEQYF.

Only a few counts were recorded for this clone. J is TRBJ2-7 and V is TRBV5-1; 7 nucleotides line up with TRBD2. The CDR3 runs 15 residues. J gave up 0 bases and V 2 bases, and 5 bases lay outside the gene matches. Germline V CDR1 and CDR2: SGHRS, YFSETQ. DNA of the CDR3: TGCGCCAGCAGCTTCGGGACTACTAGCTCCTACGAGCAGTACTTC. It codes for CASSFGTTSSYEQYF.

The chain joins TRBV4-1 to TRBJ1-4; unclear D gene. V lost 3 bases, J lost 0 bases, and 14 bases lay in between. CDR1 is MGHRA, CDR2 YSYEKL, per germline. The CDR3 extends over 17 amino acids. The CDR3 reads CASSHQPAITTNEKLFF. DNA for the CDR3: TGCGCCAGCAGCCACCAGCCCGCCATCACAACTAATGAAAAACTGTTTTTT.

J is TRBJ2-2 and V is TRBV11-2; no firm D call. V was shortened by 5 bases and J by 2 bases, with 9 bases between the two germline ends. This CDR3 comprises 14 residues. Germline lookup yields CDR1 SGHAT and CDR2 FQNNGV. The CDR3 DNA reads as TGTGCCAGCAGCCTCGCCTTCAACACCGGGGAGCTGTTTTTT. This translates into CASSLAFNTGELFF.

The chain uses TRBV28 and TRBJ2-7; maybe TRBD1 (7 bases). This CDR3 is built from 14 residues. V shed 6 bases and J shed 6 bases, with 18 bases lying between them. CDR1 and CDR2 (germline): MDHEN, SYDVKM. The CDR3 sequence: CASSPWVQGGEQYF. The CDR3 coding sequence is TGTGCCAGCAGCCCGTGGGTCCAGGGGGGCGAGCAGTACTTC.

The CDR3 sequence: CASSGVGFMSGRGVEQYF. CDR3 nucleotide sequence: TGCGCCAGCAGTGGGGTGGGGTTTATGAGCGGGAGGGGAGTCGAGCAGTACTTC. The J gene is TRBJ2-7, the V gene TRBV10-2; 10 bases match TRBD2. CDR3 length: 18 amino acids. Germline CDR1 and CDR2: WSHSY and SAAADI. Trimming cost V 4 bases and J 6 bases; bases outside gene matches: 18.

The chain uses TRBV9 and TRBJ2-1; 7 bases agree with TRBD1. The J segment lost 6 bases and the V segment lost 0 bases, leaving 6 bases of the junction unmatched. There are 15 residues in the CDR3. In germline, CDR1 is SGDLS, CDR2 YYNGEE. CDR3 bases: TGTGCCAGCAGCGTAGGGACAGGTTGGGTCAATGAGCAGTTCTTC. It specifies CASSVGTGWVNEQFF.

The chain uses TRBV27 and TRBJ1-1; TRBD1 might be the D (6 bases). Germline V lookup: CDR1 MNHEY, CDR2 SMNVEV (reference sequence). V was shortened by 2 bases and J by 4 bases, with 11 bases between the two germline ends. This CDR3 has 14 residues. This CDR3 is CASSLQGLGTEAFF. For the CDR3, the DNA is TGTGCCAGCAGTTTACAGGGGCTAGGCACTGAAGCTTTCTTT.

Only one count was recorded for this clone. This chain uses TRBV28 with TRBJ2-5; D may be TRBD1 (5 bases). The CDR3 is made up of 14 amino acids. The germline gives CDR1 MDHEN, CDR2 SYDVKM. V gave up 5 bases and J gave up 1 base, with 11 bases separating them. CDR3 residues: CASSPQVIQETQYF. As DNA, the CDR3 is TGTGCCAGCAGTCCACAGGTTATCCAAGAGACCCAGTACTTC.

V usage is TRBV4-2 and J usage is TRBJ2-7; a possible D gene is TRBD2 (6 bases). The germline V gene has CDR1 LGHNA and CDR2 YNFKEQ. V lost 5 bases, J lost 7 bases, and 12 bases lay in between. The CDR3 has 12 residues. CDR3 residues: CASSETGGEQYF. The CDR3 DNA reads TGTGCCAGCAGCGAGACTGGGGGGGAGCAGTACTTC.

The V call is TRBV18, the J call TRBJ2-1; 9 positions agree with TRBD2. The V gene end was trimmed by 0 bases and the J gene end by 4 bases; junction bases not matched to a gene: 10. There are 18 residues in the CDR3. CDR1 and CDR2 from the germline V gene are KGHSH and LQKENI. CDR3 coding DNA: TGTGCCAGCTCACCACCGGCGGCTAGCGGGGCGGCTTACAATGAGCAGTTCTTC. Protein sequence: CASSPPAASGAAYNEQFF.

The chain uses TRBV9 and TRBJ2-1; D gene ambiguous. The V end was cut by 4 bases, the J end by 7 bases, with 12 bases between. CDR1 SGDLS and CDR2 YYNGEE come from the germline V gene. The CDR3 extends over 13 amino acids. CDR3: CASSPTNLNEQFF. Written as DNA, the CDR3 is TGTGCCAGCAGCCCCACCAACCTGAATGAGCAGTTCTTC.